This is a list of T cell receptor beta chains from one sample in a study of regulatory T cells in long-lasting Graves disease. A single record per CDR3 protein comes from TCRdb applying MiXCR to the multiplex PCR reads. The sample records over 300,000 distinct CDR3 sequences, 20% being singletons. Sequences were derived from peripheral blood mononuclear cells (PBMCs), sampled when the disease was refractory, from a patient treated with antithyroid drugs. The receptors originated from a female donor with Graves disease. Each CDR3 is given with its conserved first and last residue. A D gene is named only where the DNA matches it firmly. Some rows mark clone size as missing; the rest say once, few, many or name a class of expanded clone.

CDR3: CSAEGGADYNEQFF; DNA: TGCAGCGCCGAGGGGGGGGCCGACTACAATGAGCAGTTCTTC; D: .; size: .; V: TRBV29-1; J: TRBJ2-1
CDR3: CASSQPGQGAYEQYF; DNA: TGTGCCAGCAGCCAGCCGGGACAGGGGGCTTACGAGCAGTACTTC; D: TRBD1; size: few; V: TRBV4-2; J: TRBJ2-7
CDR3: CASSPGSSLGNQPQHF; DNA: TGCGCCAGCAGCCCGGGGAGCAGTCTCGGGAATCAGCCCCAGCATTTT; D: .; size: few; V: TRBV4-3; J: TRBJ1-5
CDR3: CASSLGPGGYYEQYF; DNA: TGTGCCAGCAGTTTAGGTCCCGGGGGCTACTACGAGCAGTACTTC; D: .; size: many; V: TRBV12-3/TRBV12-4; J: TRBJ2-7
CDR3: CASSYGWAGANVLTF; DNA: TGTGCCAGCAGTTACGGCTGGGCTGGGGCCAACGTCCTGACTTTC; D: .; size: many; V: TRBV6-5; J: TRBJ2-6
CDR3: CSAIPGERSTDTQYF; DNA: TGCAGTGCTATACCAGGGGAGAGGAGCACAGATACGCAGTATTTT; D: .; size: .; V: TRBV20-1; J: TRBJ2-3
CDR3: CVSSPAPGTGLGYTF; DNA: TGTGTGTCGTCCCCCGCGCCCGGGACAGGGCTTGGCTACACCTTC; D: TRBD1; size: many; V: TRBV12-5; J: TRBJ1-2
CDR3: CASSYSSAGELFF; DNA: TGTGCCAGCAGTTACTCGTCGGCCGGGGAGCTGTTTTTT; D: .; size: few; V: TRBV6-2/TRBV6-3; J: TRBJ2-2
CDR3: CASSQDGGAQETQYF; DNA: TGTGCCAGCAGCCAAGACGGGGGGGCCCAAGAGACCCAGTACTTC; D: TRBD2; size: .; V: TRBV3-1; J: TRBJ2-5
CDR3: CASREQGFGNTIYF; DNA: TGCGCCAGCAGGGAACAGGGATTTGGAAACACCATATATTTT; D: .; size: few; V: TRBV5-1; J: TRBJ1-3
CDR3: CSARDWSSGSYEQYF; DNA: TGCAGTGCTAGAGATTGGAGCAGCGGTTCCTACGAGCAGTACTTC; D: .; size: many; V: TRBV20-1; J: TRBJ2-7
CDR3: CASSQLLGSYEQYF; DNA: TGTGCCAGCAGCCAGCTACTAGGTTCCTACGAGCAGTACTTC; D: .; size: .; V: TRBV3-1; J: TRBJ2-7
CDR3: CASRHRDKAYREAFF; DNA: TGTGCCAGCAGGCACCGGGACAAAGCTTACAGGGAAGCTTTCTTT; D: .; size: many; V: TRBV6-1; J: TRBJ1-1
CDR3: CASSTPGTANYGYTF; DNA: TGTGCCAGTAGTACCCCCGGGACAGCAAACTATGGCTACACCTTC; D: TRBD1; size: .; V: TRBV19; J: TRBJ1-2
CDR3: CSAKGVEAFF; DNA: TGCAGTGCTAAAGGGGTTGAAGCTTTCTTT; D: .; size: .; V: TRBV20-1; J: TRBJ1-1
CDR3: CASSFATGNQPQHF; DNA: TGTGCCAGCAGTTTTGCCACTGGGAATCAGCCCCAGCATTTT; D: .; size: many; V: TRBV12-3/TRBV12-4; J: TRBJ1-5
CDR3: CASHAGGRSQPQHF; DNA: TGTGCCAGTCACGCAGGGGGCCGAAGTCAGCCCCAGCATTTT; D: TRBD1; size: few; V: TRBV19; J: TRBJ1-5
CDR3: CASSYRSDRGGTQYF; DNA: TGTGCCAGCAGTTACCGATCGGACAGGGGAGGTACGCAGTATTTT; D: TRBD1; size: few; V: TRBV6-2/TRBV6-3; J: TRBJ2-3
CDR3: CATSDPRGNQPQHF; DNA: TGTGCCACCAGTGATCCCCGGGGCAATCAGCCCCAGCATTTT; D: .; size: few; V: TRBV24-1; J: TRBJ1-5
CDR3: CASSLAAASGNTIYF; DNA: TGTGCCAGCAGCTTAGCGGCAGCCTCTGGAAACACCATATATTTT; D: .; size: .; V: TRBV7-2; J: TRBJ1-3
CDR3: CASSLEGAGGTEAFF; DNA: TGTGCCAGCAGCTTAGAGGGTGCAGGGGGCACTGAAGCTTTCTTT; D: TRBD1; size: .; V: TRBV7-9; J: TRBJ1-1
CDR3: CSVEAQGNTEAFF; DNA: TGCAGCGTTGAAGCCCAGGGGAACACTGAAGCTTTCTTT; D: .; size: many; V: TRBV29-1; J: TRBJ1-1
CDR3: CASSYSKRGNQPQHF; DNA: TGTGCCAGCAGTTACTCGAAAAGGGGCAATCAGCCCCAGCATTTT; D: .; size: many; V: TRBV6-5; J: TRBJ1-5
CDR3: CASSSGGGRSAGLFF; DNA: TGTGCCAGCAGCTCGGGCGGGGGAAGATCTGCGGGGCTGTTTTTT; D: TRBD2; size: many; V: TRBV11-2; J: TRBJ2-2
CDR3: CAISERQGPSYNEQFF; DNA: TGTGCCATCAGTGAGAGACAGGGACCTTCCTACAATGAGCAGTTCTTC; D: TRBD1; size: .; V: TRBV6-1; J: TRBJ2-1
CDR3: CASSLGRLRNEKLFF; DNA: TGTGCCAGCAGCTTAGGCAGACTACGGAATGAAAAACTGTTTTTT; D: .; size: many; V: TRBV7-8; J: TRBJ1-4
CDR3: CASSFDSTYEQYF; DNA: TGTGCCAGCAGTTTTGACAGTACCTACGAGCAGTACTTC; D: .; size: .; V: TRBV28; J: TRBJ2-7
CDR3: CASSLAKTGTPGNTIYF; DNA: TGCGCCAGCAGCTTGGCCAAAACCGGGACGCCTGGAAACACCATATATTTT; D: .; size: few; V: TRBV5-1; J: TRBJ1-3
CDR3: CACSFRDRHNTEAFF; DNA: TGTGCCTGCAGCTTCCGGGACAGGCATAACACTGAAGCTTTCTTT; D: TRBD1; size: .; V: TRBV3-1; J: TRBJ1-1
CDR3: CSAPEGGRSRYEQYF; DNA: TGCAGTGCCCCCGAGGGGGGACGCAGCCGCTACGAGCAGTACTTC; D: .; size: many; V: TRBV20-1; J: TRBJ2-7